This TCR beta chain is drawn from a study of blood T cell repertoires in COVID-19 (TCRdb year 2020). About the investigation overall: Samples from collaborators originated in the United States, Italy and Spain and spanned both the acute and convalescent phases of COVID-19. Samples came from the ongoing ImmuneRACE study (first 160 participants) plus 1,254 subjects from 6 global collaborators. The repertoires were made available in a free public database intended to serve as a resource for research on the immune response to SARS-CoV-2. Sample metadata almost always included a de-identified subject ID, COVID-19 status, age in years and sex. The dataset comprised deeply sampled blood TCRbeta repertoires from subjects exposed to, actively infected with, or recovered from COVID-19. The material from the prospective study consisted of cDNA or gDNA derived from T cells, B-cell-depleted T cells, or PBMCs. HLA class I and class II types, where available, came from metadata supplied by the sample provider rather than from assay-based typing.

Cut back by 0 bases and 7 bases, the V and J ends lie 10 bases apart. The germline V gene yields SGHRS for CDR1 and YFSETQ for CDR2. There are 13 amino acids in the CDR3, from cysteine to phenylalanine inclusive. Only the CDR3 region is kept as DNA, spanning 39 bases read in frame from base 1. What the authors observed across the whole study: The amount of clinical and demographic metadata varied by source and participant and was provided uncurated.

The collaborating institutions used their own protocols to collect whole blood in K2EDTA tubes. For TCRbeta analysis, collaborators shipped samples as frozen whole blood, isolated PBMCs, or DNA extracted from either of those sample types. Notes on this clone: Its cognate antigen has yet to be identified. No much larger clone is present one base from it, and per-base qualities are unavailable.

TCRbeta CDR3 regions were amplified from genomic DNA using the immunoSEQ Assay, a bias-controlled multiplex PCR. Regarding the original processing steps: The number of nucleated cells in each sample was estimated from the amplification of reference gene primers within the assay. To quantify the absolute abundance of each unique TCRbeta CDR3 rearrangement, sequence reads were collapsed and filtered. For each sample, productive Simpson clonality was calculated as the square root of Simpson's diversity index over productive rearrangements. The source is immuneACCESS, and TCRdb retained only in-frame sequences with V and J called. Part of the clones is not carried over; for the studies checked, unresolved V genes explain less than half of this, and the remainder is unexplained. That table is the source of V, J and clone size, and D and trimming were worked out from the DNA. The sample contains some 150,000 clones, around nine tenths of them found a single time. The ten largest clones take up roughly 4% of the sample.

Sequenced material: peripheral blood. The clonotype originates from a middle-aged woman with acute or convalescent COVID-19. In this chain, TRBV5-1 is recombined with TRBJ1-2; matching of 5 bases hints at TRBD1 as the D gene. The DNA sequence reads TGCGCCAGCAGCTTGGGTAGGGGAGGTGGCTACACCTTC. This is translated as CASSLGRGGGYTF.